This entry lists 23 T cell receptor beta chains sequenced from one sample in a study of T-cell memory formation after mild COVID-19. TCRdb redid the calling of the 5' RACE reads with MiXCR, one entry per CDR3 protein. The sample has 450,000 or so distinct CDR3 sequences; roughly 25% are singletons. The sample taken for sequencing was PBMCs or a T cell subset sorted from them (not recorded which). These TCRs come from an adult woman who had mild COVID-19 (a few samples of this study predate the infection). Cell type and time point are not known.

J is TRBJ2-1 and V is TRBV10-3; D is uncertain. V was shortened by 11 bases and J by 4 bases, with 18 bases between the two germline ends. Germline lookup yields CDR1 ENHRY and CDR2 SYGVKD. The CDR3 is 14 residues long. CDR3: CASKGQAGYNEQFF. The CDR3 region has the DNA TGTGCCTCAAAGGGTCAGGCTGGGTACAATGAGCAGTTCTTC.

This clonotype has just a few counts. The chain couples TRBV12-3 or TRBV12-4 to TRBJ1-1, with 9 nucleotides matching TRBD1. CDR3 length: 14 amino acids. Losses at the gene ends were 3 bases for V and 4 bases for J; bases not matched to a gene: 3. The CDR3 coding sequence is TGTGCCAGCAGTTTTGGACAGGGGACCACTGAAGCTTTCTTT. This encodes CASSFGQGTTEAFF.

This clonotype has only a few counts. The V gene is TRBV11-1, the J gene TRBJ2-3; 11 positions match TRBD2. Germline-derived CDR1 and CDR2 are SGHAT and FQDESV (reference sequence). CDR3 length: 15 residues. The J segment lost 10 bases and the V segment lost 4 bases, leaving 10 bases of the junction unmatched. CDR3 in amino acids: CASSSGLAESEAQYF. The CDR3 nucleotides read TGTGCCAGCAGCTCGGGACTAGCGGAGTCGGAGGCGCAGTATTTT.

The chain recombines TRBV7-9 with TRBJ2-7; D remains ambiguous. Trimming took off 1 base at V and 5 bases at J, with 9 bases between the two ends. Germline V gene data show CDR1 as SEHNR and CDR2 as FQNEAQ (reference sequence). CDR3 length: 13 amino acids. CDR3 amino acids: CASSLGASDEQYF. The CDR3, as DNA: TGTGCCAGCAGCTTAGGGGCCTCTGACGAGCAGTACTTC.

The V gene is TRBV12-3 or TRBV12-4, the J gene TRBJ2-7; possible D gene TRBD1, 6 bases. CDR3 length: 11 residues. V gave up 6 bases and J gave up 10 bases, with 13 bases separating them. The CDR3 sequence: CASRDSGEQYF. In DNA form, the CDR3 reads TGTGCCAGCAGAGACTCAGGGGAACAGTACTTC.

This chain links TRBV5-1 with TRBJ2-6; possibly TRBD1 for D (6 bases). Germline values: CDR1 SGHRS, CDR2 YFSETQ. V gave up 4 bases and J gave up 0 bases, with 14 bases separating them. The CDR3 loop spans 17 amino acids. CDR3 protein: CASSVGTLSSGANVLTF. In DNA form, the CDR3 reads TGCGCCAGCAGCGTCGGGACACTAAGCTCTGGGGCCAACGTCCTGACTTTC.

A few counts support this clonotype. The rearrangement joins TRBV19 to TRBJ1-1, with D possibly TRBD1 on 6 matching bases. The CDR3 contains 14 residues. Trimming left V 0 bases short and J 6 bases short, with 11 bases between. Germline assignment: CDR1 LNHDA and CDR2 SQIVND (reference sequence). CDR3 DNA: TGTGCCAGTAGTATAGACACAGGGTGGGCTGAAGCTTTCTTT. It codes for CASSIDTGWAEAFF.

Many counts were recorded for this clonotype. This rearrangement joins TRBV7-8 to TRBJ2-7, with 10 bases identical to TRBD2. Germline values: CDR1 SGHVS, CDR2 FQNEAQ. The CDR3 is 14 amino acids. V was clipped by 2 bases and J by 5 bases; unmatched bases: 3. The CDR3 coding sequence is TGTGCCAGCAGCTTAAGCGGGAGGGGCGACGAGCAGTACTTC. This translates into CASSLSGRGDEQYF.

This clonotype was seen a few times. The chain is built from TRBV9 and TRBJ2-5; the match to TRBD2 covers 8 bases. Trimming cost V 4 bases and J 3 bases; bases outside gene matches: 11. This CDR3 comprises 16 residues. CDR1 is SGDLS and CDR2 is YYNGEE in the germline V gene. The CDR3 protein is CASSRQGGAGEETQYF. CDR3 DNA: TGTGCCAGCAGCAGACAAGGGGGAGCGGGGGAAGAGACCCAGTACTTC.

The J gene is TRBJ1-1, the V gene TRBV7-6; D is unresolved. The germline gives CDR1 SGHVS, CDR2 FNYEAQ. The CDR3 totals 14 residues. Trimming removed 3 bases at V and 0 bases at J, with 8 bases between. In nucleotides, the CDR3 is TGTGCCAGCAGCTTTAGTACCATGAACACTGAAGCTTTCTTT. This sequence encodes CASSFSTMNTEAFF. The complete variable domain, with remaining parts taken from reference TRBV7-6 and TRBJ1-1, reads GAGVSQSPRYKVTKRGQDVALRCDPISGHVSLYWYRQALGQGPEFLTYFNYEAQQDKSGLPNDRFSAERPEGSISTLTIQRTEQRDSAMYRCASSFSTMNTEAFFGQGTRLTVV.

This clonotype turned up a few times. The rearrangement uses TRBV5-1 and TRBJ1-1, with D perhaps TRBD1 (6 bases). This CDR3 spans 15 amino acids. The V end lost 1 base, the J end lost 1 base, and 11 bases lay between the germline ends. Germline V gene data show CDR1 as SGHRS and CDR2 as YFSETQ. DNA of the CDR3: TGCGCCAGCAGCTTGTCCAGGGGCGAGAACACTGAAGCTTTCTTT. Protein sequence: CASSLSRGENTEAFF.

The table lists this clonotype with a few counts. The chain has TRBV6-1 and TRBJ2-3; D is undetermined. The germline gives CDR1 MNHNS, CDR2 SASEGT. V was cut by 1 base and J by 0 bases, with 11 bases left in between. The CDR3 consists of 16 residues. The CDR3, as DNA: TGTGCCAGCAGTGAAGGAGCCGGCACTAGCACAGATACGCAGTATTTT. This encodes CASSEGAGTSTDTQYF.

This sequence joins TRBV6-2 or TRBV6-3 and TRBJ2-1, with D unresolved. The CDR3 spans 14 residues. Trimming took 6 bases from V and 0 from J, leaving 9 bases between them. Germline CDR1 reads MNHEY; CDR2 reads SVGEGT. CDR3 nucleotide sequence: TGTGCCAGCAGGTCAGGATTCTCCTACAATGAGCAGTTCTTC. Translation gives CASRSGFSYNEQFF.

The V call is TRBV18, the J call TRBJ2-5, with D possibly matching TRBD1 (6 bases). Deletions cut 4 bases from V and 0 bases from J, with 12 bases between. Germline CDR1 reads KGHSH; CDR2 reads LQKENI. This CDR3 contains 15 residues. The chain's CDR3 is CASSLNQGYQETQYF. In DNA form, the CDR3 reads TGTGCCAGCTCACTCAATCAGGGGTACCAAGAGACCCAGTACTTC.

The rearrangement uses TRBV7-3 and TRBJ2-7; D ambiguous. Per germline, CDR1 SGHTA and CDR2 FQGTGA. The CDR3 runs to 13 residues. V lost 5 bases and J lost 2, with 10 bases in between. The chain's CDR3 is CASSKDVAYEQYF. The CDR3 DNA reads TGTGCCAGCAGCAAGGACGTAGCCTACGAGCAGTACTTC.

The V and J genes are TRBV12-3 or TRBV12-4 and TRBJ2-7; 9 positions agree with TRBD1. With V trimmed by 6 bases and J by 5 bases, 14 bases remained unmatched. This CDR3 contains 16 residues. Written as DNA, the CDR3 is TGTGCCAGCAGCTACAATCCCGGGACAGGGTCCCACGAGCAGTACTTC. Translating it yields CASSYNPGTGSHEQYF.

This clonotype turned up a few times. This chain links TRBV12-3 or TRBV12-4 with TRBJ2-3; D possibly corresponds to TRBD1 (6 bases). V lost 6 bases, J lost 4 bases, and 17 bases lay in between. There are 15 residues in the CDR3. The CDR3 region is CASRTGPDRPDTQYF. The CDR3 DNA follows: TGTGCCAGCAGAACCGGACCTGACAGGCCAGATACGCAGTATTTT.

This clonotype has ten or more counts. The chain recombines TRBV20-1 with TRBJ2-1; 7 nucleotides agree with TRBD2. J lost 7 bases, V lost 1 base, and 7 bases had no gene match. The CDR3 covers 14 residues. The germline V gene encodes CDR1 DFQATT and CDR2 SNEGSKA (reference sequence). The CDR3 coding sequence is TGCAGTGCTAGAGTAGGGCGGGAGAAGAATGAGCAGTTCTTC. Protein: CSARVGREKNEQFF.

Only one count was recorded for this clonotype. V and J are TRBV5-1 and TRBJ1-2; D may be TRBD1 (5 bases). CDR1 and CDR2 (germline): SGHRS, YFSETQ. There are 13 residues in the CDR3. CDR3 in DNA: TGCGCTACGCGGGGGTCTGAGTCCTATGGCTACACCTTC. Translation gives CATRGSESYGYTF.

The gene calls are TRBV6-2 or TRBV6-3 and TRBJ2-7, with D unclear. Germline CDR1 and CDR2: MNHEY and SVGEGT. This CDR3 is built from 10 residues. V lost 9 bases and J lost 4, with 7 bases in between. CDR3 sequence (DNA): TGTGCCAGTGCAAGATACGAGCAGTACTTC. This gives the protein CASARYEQYF.

This chain uses TRBV27 with TRBJ1-4, with no clear D. Deletions cut 0 bases from V and 4 bases from J, with 6 bases between. Germline loops: CDR1 MNHEY, CDR2 SMNVEV (reference sequence). The CDR3 covers 14 residues. CDR3 sequence: CASSLSGNNEKLFF. The CDR3 bases are TGTGCCAGCAGTTTATCAGGGAATAATGAAAAACTGTTTTTT.

This clonotype was found a few times. The chain links TRBV7-2 to TRBJ2-5, with D perhaps TRBD2 (5 bases). Trimming left V 4 bases short and J 2 bases short, with 20 bases between. Germline V gene data show CDR1 as SGHTA and CDR2 as FQGNSA. There are 17 residues in the CDR3. CDR3 sequence (DNA): TGTGCCAGCAGCTCCAGGCGAGGACTGAATTCTCAAGAGACCCAGTACTTC. Translating gives CASSSRRGLNSQETQYF.

This clonotype has only a few counts. The V call is TRBV7-2, the J call TRBJ2-7; 8 nucleotides agree with TRBD1. This CDR3 has 15 residues. Germline CDR1 is SGHTA and CDR2 is FQGNSA. Losses at the gene ends were 5 bases for V and 0 bases for J; bases not matched to a gene: 6. Here the CDR3 reads CASSPRTGSSYEQYF. The CDR3 bases are TGTGCCAGCAGCCCCCGGACAGGGAGCTCCTACGAGCAGTACTTC.